Listed here is a single TCR beta chain. Its antigen is unknown. The DNA input per sorted-subset replicate PCR was around 200 ng, corresponding to around 28,000 T cell genomes. Clones were sequenced by immunoSEQ multiplex PCR, and TCRdb holds only the in-frame ones, with some missing. The sample holds about 2,500,000 clones, roughly 92% seen once. The CDR3 is 18 residues long. The data stem from a study of shared clonotypes between healthy human individuals. Whole-study results and caveats: Relative to memory subsets, naive subsets generally showed larger estimated richness.

The chain couples TRBV21-1 to TRBJ2-1; no check of the table's D call, TRBD1, against the DNA was made. TRBV21-1 is labeled a pseudogene. Sequenced: naive CD4+ T cells sorted from blood. Stated subset: CD45RA+ positively selected. The TCR sequence derives from a young man in good health. This CDR3 is CASSKAPGQGQRDNEQFF. DNA for the CDR3: TGTGCCAGCAGCAAAGCCCCCGGACAGGGGCAGCGGGACAATGAGCAGTTCTTC.